The 17 T cell receptor beta chains below were found in one sample sequenced in a study of identical twins. One entry per CDR3 protein results from TCRdb running MiXCR on the 5' RACE reads. In the table there are around 370,000 distinct CDR3 sequences, approximately 9.1% of which are singletons. Material for sequencing was naive T cells sorted from blood. The receptors derive from a woman aged 50 to 60 in good health.

This clonotype was seen only a few times. This chain uses TRBV28 with TRBJ1-1; perhaps TRBD1 as D (5 bases). Germline loops: CDR1 MDHEN, CDR2 SYDVKM. This CDR3 comprises 14 residues. Trimming pared 2 bases from V and 3 bases from J, leaving 10 bases between. The CDR3 spells CASSLRAGYTEAFF. CDR3 coding DNA: TGTGCCAGCAGTTTACGGGCAGGGTACACTGAAGCTTTCTTT.

A few counts support this clonotype. This chain connects TRBV2 to TRBJ2-2, with D maybe TRBD1 (5 bases). CDR1 and CDR2 (germline): SNHLY, FYNNEI. The CDR3 covers 13 residues. The V end was cut by 9 bases, the J end by 3 bases, with 11 bases between. CDR3 sequence reads: CARGPNYTGELFF. CDR3 bases: TGTGCCAGGGGGCCGAACTACACCGGGGAGCTGTTTTTT.

CDR3 residues: CASTRGRGTGELFF. Written as DNA, the CDR3 is TGTGCCAGCACCAGGGGGCGCGGGACCGGGGAGCTGTTTTTT. This chain uses TRBV12-3 or TRBV12-4 with TRBJ2-2; 8 bases are shared with TRBD1. The CDR3 length is 14 residues. Unmatched junction bases numbered 6, after V lost 7 bases and J lost 5 bases.

The chain joins TRBV19 to TRBJ2-7; D gene ambiguous. CDR3 length: 13 residues. Trimming left V 4 bases short and J 4 bases short, with 11 bases between. Germline-derived CDR1 and CDR2 are LNHDA and SQIVND (reference sequence). The CDR3 here is CASSTSLWYEQYF. CDR3 sequence (DNA): TGTGCCAGTAGTACCTCCCTATGGTACGAGCAGTACTTC.

This chain joins TRBV24-1 and TRBJ1-5, with D possibly matching TRBD1 (6 bases). CDR3 length: 14 residues. V was cut by 10 bases and J by 2 bases, with 14 bases left in between. Germline loops: CDR1 KGHDR, CDR2 SFDVKD. The CDR3 loop is CATGGGTGNQPQHF. The CDR3 bases are TGTGCCACAGGGGGGGGGACGGGCAATCAGCCCCAGCATTTT.

The V gene is TRBV27, the J gene TRBJ2-7; 8 nucleotides line up with TRBD2. From germline, CDR1 is MNHEY and CDR2 SMNVEV (reference sequence). V lost 5 bases, J lost 6 bases, and 12 bases stayed unmatched. The CDR3 is 15 residues long. The CDR3 DNA reads TGTGCCAGCAGTGGCATAGCGGGAAGCCATTCCGAGCAGTACTTC. Its protein is CASSGIAGSHSEQYF.

This chain joins TRBV12-3 or TRBV12-4 and TRBJ2-1; TRBD2 aligns across 7 bases. J lost 2 bases, V lost 3 bases, and 7 bases had no gene match. This CDR3 region has 16 residues. The CDR3 loop reads CASSLNVAGAYNEQFF. The CDR3 DNA is TGTGCCAGCAGTTTGAATGTAGCGGGCGCCTACAATGAGCAGTTCTTC.

This clonotype was counted ten times or more. The chain combines TRBV12-3 or TRBV12-4 with TRBJ2-7, with D uncertain. This CDR3 comprises 11 residues. The V and J ends lost 3 bases and 4 bases respectively, with 4 bases between them. The CDR3 DNA is TGTGCCAGCAGTTTCGGTTACGAGCAGTACGTC. Residues: CASSFGYEQYV.

This clonotype was counted only a few times. V gene TRBV5-1 combines with J gene TRBJ2-7; D is perhaps TRBD2 (6 bases). V was clipped by 4 bases and J by 2 bases, with 13 bases between them. CDR1 SGHRS and CDR2 YFSETQ come from the germline V gene. CDR3 length: 14 residues. CDR3 sequence reads: CASSNQAGTYEQYF. CDR3 nucleotide sequence: TGCGCCAGCAGCAACCAAGCGGGCACCTACGAGCAGTACTTC.

J is TRBJ1-5 and V is TRBV6-1, with 8 bases lining up with TRBD1. This CDR3 is 14 amino acids long. V trimming: 10 bases; J trimming: 4 bases; junction bases outside the gene matches: 9. The germline V gene encodes CDR1 MNHNS and CDR2 SASEGT. The CDR3 coding sequence is TGTGCCACCAAAAGACAGGGGCGTAATCAGCCCCAGCATTTT. It specifies CATKRQGRNQPQHF.

This clonotype turned up a few times. The chain combines TRBV6-1 with TRBJ2-7; D unresolved. Germline CDR1 is MNHNS and CDR2 is SASEGT. Between the trimmed V and J ends, which lost 8 bases and 5 bases, there was a span of 10 bases. The CDR3 is 11 amino acids. The CDR3 nucleotides read TGTGCCAGCTTGGGGTCCAACGAGCAGTACTTC. Translated, it gives CASLGSNEQYF.

This sequence joins TRBV5-6 and TRBJ2-1; tentatively, D is TRBD2 (6 bases). This CDR3 is built from 15 residues. The germline V and J ends were trimmed by 2 bases and 5 bases, with 14 bases remaining between them. Germline V CDR1 and CDR2: SGHDT, YYEEEE. In DNA form, the CDR3 reads TGTGCCAGCAGCTTAACCGGGACTCCCCACAATGAGCAGTTCTTC. It is translated as CASSLTGTPHNEQFF.

In this sample, this clonotype turned up many times. The V gene is TRBV5-1, the J gene TRBJ2-1; D is undetermined. V was shortened by 0 bases and J by 9 bases, with 4 bases between the two germline ends. The CDR3 totals 11 residues. Per germline, CDR1 SGHRS and CDR2 YFSETQ. DNA of the CDR3: TGCGCCAGCAGCTTGGGGGCTGAGCAGTTCTTC. It specifies CASSLGAEQFF.

This clonotype showed up many times. CDR3 coding DNA: TGCAGCGTTGGTTGGACTAGCGGGGAAATGGATGAGCAGTTCTTC. Translated: CSVGWTSGEMDEQFF. V is TRBV29-1 and J is TRBJ2-1; 12 bases align to TRBD2. Unmatched junction bases numbered 9, after V lost 4 bases and J lost 8 bases. Germline CDR1 is SQVTM and CDR2 is ANQGSEA. The length of the CDR3 is 15 residues.

The chain recombines TRBV9 with TRBJ2-3; D uncertain. V was cut by 3 bases and J by 2 bases, with 10 bases left in between. The CDR3 runs to 14 residues. The germline V gene encodes CDR1 SGDLS and CDR2 YYNGEE. CDR3 loop: CASSEYGPTDTQYF. The CDR3 nucleotides are TGTGCCAGCAGCGAATATGGGCCCACAGATACGCAGTATTTT. Using reference TRBV9 and TRBJ2-3 for the parts outside the CDR3, the full variable domain is DSGVTQTPKHLITATGQRVTLRCSPRSGDLSVYWYQQSLDQGLQFLIQYYNGEERAKGNILERFSAQQFPDLHSELNLSSLELGDSALYFCASSEYGPTDTQYFGPGTRLTVL.

This clonotype has ten or more counts. The J gene is TRBJ2-1, the V gene TRBV6-5, with 11 bases identical to TRBD2. The CDR3 covers 17 residues. CDR1 and CDR2 from the germline V gene are MNHEY and SVGAGI. V trimming: 2 bases; J trimming: 3 bases; junction bases outside the gene matches: 6. In nucleotides, the CDR3 is TGTGCCAGCAGTTACGATGGGCTAGCGGGAGGCTACAATGAGCAGTTCTTC. It codes for CASSYDGLAGGYNEQFF.

The rearrangement joins TRBV12-3 or TRBV12-4 to TRBJ2-4; no clear D gene. The V and J ends lost 3 bases and 8 bases respectively, with 11 bases between them. The CDR3 totals 13 residues. The CDR3 loop reads CASSLQEWDIQYF. CDR3 DNA: TGTGCCAGCAGTTTGCAAGAATGGGACATTCAGTACTTC.